Presented here are 10 T cell receptor beta chains from one specimen sequenced in a study of T cells after yellow fever vaccination. Using its own MiXCR run on the 5' RACE reads, TCRdb lists one record per CDR3 protein. The sample records over 250,000 distinct CDR3 sequences, roughly 4% being singletons. The specimen was PBMCs, collected 5 days after the yellow fever booster vaccination. The receptors shown here come from a young man who received the YFV17D yellow fever vaccine.

The genes are TRBV19 and TRBJ2-1; unclear D gene. Germline V gives CDR1 LNHDA, CDR2 SQIVND (reference sequence). The CDR3 sequence is 15 residues long. V lost 4 bases and J 4 bases, leaving 14 bases between the germline ends. The CDR3 loop is CASSTTPSGYNEQFF. CDR3 DNA sequence: TGTGCCAGTAGTACCACGCCCTCAGGATACAATGAGCAGTTCTTC.

This clonotype turned up a few times. The J gene is TRBJ2-5, the V gene TRBV4-3; D gene unclear. Trimming pared 4 bases from V and 10 bases from J, leaving 16 bases between. Per the germline V gene, CDR1 is LGHNA and CDR2 is YSLEER. This CDR3 is 13 amino acids long. CDR3 residues: CASSPGPRKSQYF. In DNA, the CDR3 is TGCGCCAGCAGCCCGGGCCCTCGGAAGAGCCAGTACTTC.

The sample holds a few counts of this clonotype. The gene calls are TRBV5-1 and TRBJ2-3; 9 nucleotides line up with TRBD1. The germline gives CDR1 SGHRS, CDR2 YFSETQ. There are 16 residues in the CDR3. J lost 6 bases, V lost 0 bases, and 8 bases had no gene match. As DNA, the CDR3 is TGCGCCAGCAGCTTGGATCGGGACAGGGTATCGGATACGCAGTATTTT. It specifies CASSLDRDRVSDTQYF.

The V gene is TRBV7-2, the J gene TRBJ2-7; D is perhaps TRBD1 (6 bases). This CDR3 is built from 16 residues. The germline gives CDR1 SGHTA, CDR2 FQGNSA. Trimming took off 1 base at V and 6 bases at J, with 19 bases between the two ends. This CDR3 is CASSLVGGHNPAEQYV. The DNA for the CDR3 is TGTGCCAGCAGCTTAGTTGGGGGCCACAACCCGGCCGAGCAGTACGTC.

The chain couples TRBV5-1 to TRBJ1-1, with D possibly matching TRBD1 (5 bases). The CDR3 extends over 14 amino acids. V dropped 4 bases and J dropped 8 bases, with 18 bases sitting between them. Germline V gene sequence: CDR1 SGHRS, CDR2 YFSETQ. The CDR3 protein is CASSPPGPFKEAFF. The CDR3, as DNA: TGCGCCAGCAGCCCCCCGGGGCCCTTTAAGGAAGCTTTCTTT.

This clonotype was seen only a few times. The chain links TRBV28 to TRBJ1-2; D uncertain. Trimming removed 6 bases from V and 2 bases from J, with 19 bases in between. Germline lookup yields CDR1 MDHEN and CDR2 SYDVKM. This CDR3 comprises 16 residues. The DNA for the CDR3 is TGTGCCAGCAGCACCCTCGGTTCGGCGGACAACTATGGCTACACCTTC. Translated, it gives CASSTLGSADNYGYTF.

This clonotype was seen a few times. The rearrangement joins TRBV7-3 to TRBJ2-2; TRBD1 matches at 10 bases. Germline V gives CDR1 SGHTA, CDR2 FQGTGA. CDR3 length: 15 residues. With V trimmed by 9 bases and J by 4 bases, 8 bases remained unmatched. The DNA for the CDR3 is TGTGCCAGTGGCTCGGGACAGGGGCTCACCGGGGAGCTGTTTTTT. It specifies CASGSGQGLTGELFF.

V and J are TRBV29-1 and TRBJ1-1; 12 nucleotides match TRBD1. V lost 1 base to trimming and J lost 5 bases; unmatched junction nucleotides: 2. From germline, CDR1 is SQVTM and CDR2 ANQGSEA. This CDR3 is built from 14 residues. Written as DNA, the CDR3 is TGCAGCGTTGAAGGGGACAGGGGGCGGACTGAAGCTTTCTTT. Amino acid sequence: CSVEGDRGRTEAFF.

This clonotype was detected many times. The V call is TRBV20-1, the J call TRBJ1-1; D is unresolved. The ends were cut back, 3 bases at V and 2 bases at J, with 13 bases in the middle. The CDR3 is 14 amino acids. The germline CDR1 and CDR2 sequences are DFQATT and SNEGSKA (reference sequence). CDR3 sequence: CSASRGARNTEAFF. The CDR3 DNA is TGCAGTGCTAGCCGGGGTGCCCGAAACACTGAAGCTTTCTTT.

This clonotype has only a few counts. The chain has TRBV7-3 and TRBJ2-1, with 11 bases aligning to TRBD1. CDR1 is SGHTA, CDR2 FQGTGA, per germline. The CDR3 length is 15 residues. V shed 5 bases and J 10 bases; nucleotides not matched to a gene: 10. The CDR3: CASSPGQGALREQFF. The CDR3 nucleotides are TGTGCCAGCAGCCCAGGACAGGGGGCGCTTCGGGAGCAGTTCTTC.